Below, 15 T cell receptor beta chains from the same sample are listed, as sequenced in a study of regulatory T cells. Points from the study as a whole: In CD3G-deficient patients, conventional CD4+ T cells were enriched for hydrophobic CDR3 residues at positions 6 and 7.

Amplification used 52 TRBV primers and 13 TRBJ primers. The protocol was immunoSEQ multiplex PCR, while the TCRdb copy is restricted to in-frame clones and leaves out a portion. This sample has fewer than 20,000 clones, with 75% to 85% found just once. These receptors have no known antigen. Input material: conventional CD4+ T cells sorted from blood. Receptors originate from a person aged 25 to 40 with CD3G deficiency.

The CDR3 region is CASSALGKKYF. The CDR3 nucleotides are TGCGCCAGCAGTGCACTGGGGAAGAAGTACTTC. This rearrangement joins TRBV10-2 to TRBJ2-7; no reliable D call. Deletions cut 4 bases from V and 11 bases from J, with 12 bases between. The CDR3 has 11 amino acids. Germline V lookup: CDR1 WSHSY, CDR2 SAAADI.

Regarding this clone: A clone one base away is much larger, so this may be a read error. The rearrangement uses TRBV28 and TRBJ2-3, with 10 bases identical to TRBD2. V shed 5 bases and J 5 bases; nucleotides not matched to a gene: 10. Germline loops: CDR1 MDHEN, CDR2 SYDVKM. CDR3 size: 16 residues. Here the CDR3 reads CASSLDASGGGDTQYF. CDR3 DNA sequence: TGTGCCAGCAGTCTAGATGCTAGCGGGGGTGGAGATACGCAGTATTTT.

The chain has TRBV28 and TRBJ2-1; 8 bases are a match to TRBD2. The CDR3 extends over 15 amino acids. CDR1 is MDHEN and CDR2 is SYDVKM in the germline V gene. J was trimmed by 2 bases and V by 5 bases; bases with no gene match: 5. CDR3 DNA sequence: TGTGCCAGCAGTGTCGGCGGGGGGCCCTACAATGAGCAGTTCTTC. Its protein product is CASSVGGGPYNEQFF.

CDR3 sequence: CASSLRRISTEAFF. As DNA, the CDR3 is TGTGCCAGCAGTTTACGGAGGATTTCCACTGAAGCTTTCTTT. V usage is TRBV28 and J usage is TRBJ1-1, with no clear D. CDR1 and CDR2 from the germline V gene are MDHEN and SYDVKM. The CDR3 consists of 14 residues. V was pared by 2 bases and J by 4 bases, with 11 bases between. Complete variable domain (other parts from reference TRBV28 and TRBJ1-1): DVKVTQSSRYLVKRTGEKVFLECVQDMDHENMFWYRQDPGLGLRLIYFSYDVKMKEKGDIPEGYSVSREKKERFSLILESASTNQTSMYLCASSLRRISTEAFFGQGTRLTVV.

Only one count was recorded for this clone. J is TRBJ2-5 and V is TRBV7-9, with D maybe TRBD2 (6 bases). The CDR3 spans 16 residues. V was clipped by 5 bases and J by 4 bases, with 20 bases between them. CDR1 and CDR2 (germline): SEHNR, FQNEAQ (reference sequence). CDR3 in DNA: TGTGCCAGCAGCCTCTTTACCGGGACTCGGGGAGAGACCCAGTACTTC. Translating it yields CASSLFTGTRGETQYF.

The J gene is TRBJ1-6, the V gene TRBV6-1; 8 positions agree with TRBD1. Per germline, CDR1 MNHNS and CDR2 SASEGT. Trimming cost V 10 bases and J 6 bases; bases outside gene matches: 5. The CDR3 has 13 amino acids. The CDR3, as DNA: TGTGCCACTCGACAGGGGCCTAATTCACCCCTCCACTTT. It is translated as CATRQGPNSPLHF.

The J gene is TRBJ2-3, the V gene TRBV5-1; D is unresolved. Trimming took 1 base from V and 2 from J, leaving 5 bases between them. Germline V gives CDR1 SGHRS, CDR2 YFSETQ. The CDR3 totals 13 residues. The CDR3, as DNA: TGCGCCAGCAGCTTGTCTGACACAGATACGCAGTATTTT. It is translated as CASSLSDTDTQYF.

The chain joins TRBV6-1 to TRBJ1-2; D is undetermined. V lost 3 bases and J lost 1, with 3 bases in between. Germline CDR1 MNHNS, CDR2 SASEGT. This CDR3 is 12 amino acids long. CDR3: CASSEINYGYTF. DNA of the CDR3: TGTGCCAGCAGTGAGATTAACTATGGCTACACCTTC.

The chain combines TRBV30 with TRBJ1-4; D not resolved. CDR3 length: 13 residues. Germline V CDR1 and CDR2: GTSNPN, SVGIG (reference sequence). The ends were cut back, 0 bases at V and 8 bases at J, with 10 bases in the middle. The CDR3 DNA follows: TGTGCCTGGAGTGTACACAGAAGCGAAAAACTGTTTTTT. It codes for CAWSVHRSEKLFF.

J is TRBJ2-6 and V is TRBV6-1; D remains unclear. The germline V gene encodes CDR1 MNHNS and CDR2 SASEGT. With 6 bases removed from V and 2 bases from J, the gap between germline ends came to 11 bases. There are 15 residues in the CDR3. CDR3 bases: TGTGCCAGCAGGGGTTTGGCCGCTGGGGCCAACGTCCTGACTTTC. Protein: CASRGLAAGANVLTF.

This chain links TRBV28 with TRBJ1-2; 10 bases align to TRBD1. The CDR3 has 12 residues. Per germline, CDR1 MDHEN and CDR2 SYDVKM. V shed 6 bases, J shed 8 bases, and the junction held 3 bases outside the gene matches. Here the CDR3 DNA reads TGTGCCAGCAGGGGACAGGGGAGAGGCTACACCTTC. Protein: CASRGQGRGYTF.

This chain connects TRBV6-5 to TRBJ2-4, with TRBD1 matching over 7 bases. CDR3 size: 16 residues. Germline V gene sequence: CDR1 MNHEY, CDR2 SVGAGI. The V and J ends lost 4 bases and 0 bases, in that order; junction bases with no gene match: 6. The CDR3 bases are TGTGCCAGCAGTTGGGGACAGAATCGAGCCAAAAACATTCAGTACTTC. Translating gives CASSWGQNRAKNIQYF.

The rearrangement joins TRBV6-1 to TRBJ2-7, with a tentative D call TRBD1 (5 bases). The CDR3 loop spans 13 amino acids. The V gene's germline CDR1 is MNHNS and CDR2 SASEGT. Trimming shortened V by 8 bases and J by 3 bases, and 14 bases separated the two germline ends. The CDR3 bases are TGTGCCAGCGGTAGGGGAAGGGGCTACGAGCAGTACTTC. It specifies CASGRGRGYEQYF.

The chain has TRBV28 and TRBJ1-2; 8 bases match TRBD1. Germline loops: CDR1 MDHEN, CDR2 SYDVKM. V shed 4 bases and J 0 bases; nucleotides not matched to a gene: 4. The CDR3 consists of 15 residues. In DNA form, the CDR3 reads TGTGCCAGCAGTTCCACAGGGGGACCTAACTATGGCTACACCTTC. Translated, it gives CASSSTGGPNYGYTF.

The chain has TRBV30 and TRBJ2-1; weak D call: TRBD2 (7 bases). Germline V gives CDR1 GTSNPN, CDR2 SVGIG (reference sequence). CDR3 length: 15 amino acids. The V end was cut by 3 bases, the J end by 0 bases, with 12 bases between. CDR3 loop: CAWSRGLNSYNEQFF. The CDR3 DNA reads TGTGCCTGGAGCAGGGGACTAAACTCCTACAATGAGCAGTTCTTC. The variable domain in full, with the rest retrieved from reference TRBV30 and TRBJ2-1, is SQTIHQWPATLVQPVGSPLSLECTVEGTSNPNLYWYRQAAGRGLQLLFYSVGIGQISSEVPQNLSASRPQDRQFILSSKKLLLSDSGFYLCAWSRGLNSYNEQFFGPGTRLTVL.